This record looks at one T cell receptor (beta chain) sequence and its context. The antigen remains unidentified. The data originate from a study of shared clonotypes between healthy human individuals. Naive CD8 isolation took CD45RO-negative cells positively selected for CCR7 and excluded terminally differentiated effector memory CD45RA+ cells. Caucasian adults residing in Nashville, Tennessee made up all the donors. The study's findings and limits: When naive CD4 clonotypes were compared across a handful of donors, 5% to 5.5% were shared.

Deep was the level at which the assay was run. Produced via immunoSEQ multiplex PCR; TCRdb's table is partial and in-frame only. The sample comprises millions of clones, more than 85% of which are singletons, and under 2% rests with the top ten. V lost 2 bases, J lost 5 bases, and 9 bases lay in between. This CDR3 is 13 amino acids long. Germline CDR1 is SQVTM and CDR2 is ANQGSEA. The rearrangement uses TRBV29-1 and TRBJ2-2, with D uncertain. Sequenced input: naive CD8+ T cells from PBMCs. This receptor was obtained from a man younger than 35 in good health. Some clones in this sample may be carry-over from other donors' samples. The CDR3 DNA is TGCAGCGTTGAAACAGCATTGACCGGGGAGCTGTTTTTT. Translating it yields CSVETALTGELFF.